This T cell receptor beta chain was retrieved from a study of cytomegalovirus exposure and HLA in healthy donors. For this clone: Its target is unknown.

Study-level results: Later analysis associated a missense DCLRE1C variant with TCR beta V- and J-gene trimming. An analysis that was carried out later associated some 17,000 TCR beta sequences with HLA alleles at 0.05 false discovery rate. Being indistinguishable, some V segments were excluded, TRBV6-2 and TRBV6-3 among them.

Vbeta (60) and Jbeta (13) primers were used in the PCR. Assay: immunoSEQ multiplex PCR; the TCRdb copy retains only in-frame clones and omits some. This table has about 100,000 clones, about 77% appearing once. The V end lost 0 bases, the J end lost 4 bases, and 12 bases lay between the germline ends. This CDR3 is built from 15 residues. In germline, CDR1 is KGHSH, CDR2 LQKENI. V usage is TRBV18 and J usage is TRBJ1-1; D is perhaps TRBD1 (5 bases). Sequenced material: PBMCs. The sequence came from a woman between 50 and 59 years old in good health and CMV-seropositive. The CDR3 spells CASSPPLGGVTEAFF. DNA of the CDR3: TGTGCCAGCTCACCACCCCTCGGAGGGGTCACTGAAGCTTTCTTT.